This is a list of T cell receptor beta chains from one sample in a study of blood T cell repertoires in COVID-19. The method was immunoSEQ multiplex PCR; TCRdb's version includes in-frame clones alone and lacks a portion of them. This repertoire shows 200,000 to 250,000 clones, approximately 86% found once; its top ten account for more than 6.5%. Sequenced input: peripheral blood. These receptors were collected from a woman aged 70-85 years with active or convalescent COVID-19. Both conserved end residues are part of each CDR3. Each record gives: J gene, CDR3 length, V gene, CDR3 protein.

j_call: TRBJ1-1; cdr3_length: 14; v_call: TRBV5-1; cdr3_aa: CASSLGSSDTEAFF
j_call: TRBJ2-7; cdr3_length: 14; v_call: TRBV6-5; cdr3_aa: CASRTGTGTYEQYF
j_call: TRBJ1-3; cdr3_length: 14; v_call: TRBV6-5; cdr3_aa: CASSLQHSGNTIYF
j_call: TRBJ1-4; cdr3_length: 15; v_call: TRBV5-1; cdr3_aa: CASSHSGQYNEKLFF
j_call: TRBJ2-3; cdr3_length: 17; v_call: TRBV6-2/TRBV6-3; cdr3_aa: CASSRWGRLRSTDTQYF
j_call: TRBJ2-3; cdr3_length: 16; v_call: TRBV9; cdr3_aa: CASSPFLARSTDTQYF
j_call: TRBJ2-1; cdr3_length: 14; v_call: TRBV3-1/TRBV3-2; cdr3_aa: CASSQRTGGGGQFF
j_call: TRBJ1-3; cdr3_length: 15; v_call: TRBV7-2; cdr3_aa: CASSLTASSGNTIYF
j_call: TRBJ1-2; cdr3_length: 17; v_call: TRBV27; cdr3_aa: CASSRSGQGGYGRGYTF
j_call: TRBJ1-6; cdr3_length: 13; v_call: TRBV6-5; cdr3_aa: CASSYAGSSPLHF
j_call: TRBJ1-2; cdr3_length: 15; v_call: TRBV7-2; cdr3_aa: CASSPDGTGRTVYTF
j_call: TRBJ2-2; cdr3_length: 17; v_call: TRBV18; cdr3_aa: CASSPPSGGASAGELFF
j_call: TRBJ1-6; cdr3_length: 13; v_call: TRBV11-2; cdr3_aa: CASTQGARSPLHF
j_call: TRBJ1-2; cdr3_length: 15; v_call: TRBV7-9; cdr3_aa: CASSLSGPAAGGYTF
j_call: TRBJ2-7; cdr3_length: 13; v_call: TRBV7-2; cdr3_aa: CASRGGSSYEQYF
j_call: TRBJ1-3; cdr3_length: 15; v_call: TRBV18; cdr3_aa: CASSQDRVPGNTIYF
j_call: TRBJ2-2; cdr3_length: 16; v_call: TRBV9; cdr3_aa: CASSPLEGENTGELFF
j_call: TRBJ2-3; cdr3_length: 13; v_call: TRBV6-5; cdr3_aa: CASSRGAGAGQYF
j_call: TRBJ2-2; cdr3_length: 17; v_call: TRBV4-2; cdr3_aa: CASSQAPAGLDTGELFF
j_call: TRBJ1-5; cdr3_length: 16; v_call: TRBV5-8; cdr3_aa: CASSRSETGGNQPQHF
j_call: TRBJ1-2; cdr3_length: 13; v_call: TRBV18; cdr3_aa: CASSPRQVDGYTF
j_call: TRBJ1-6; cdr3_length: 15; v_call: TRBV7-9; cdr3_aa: CASSLSAGGESPLHF
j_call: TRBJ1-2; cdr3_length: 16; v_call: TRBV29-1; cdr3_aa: CSVEIMDRGLGYGYTF
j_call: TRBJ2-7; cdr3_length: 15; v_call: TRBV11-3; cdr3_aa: CASSLGQGSFYEQYF
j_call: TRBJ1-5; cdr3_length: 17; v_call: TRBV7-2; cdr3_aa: CASSPTLTAYSNQPQHF
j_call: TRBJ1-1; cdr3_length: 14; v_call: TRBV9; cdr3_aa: CASGSTGIGTEAFF
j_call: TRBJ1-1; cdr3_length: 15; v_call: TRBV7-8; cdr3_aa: CASSSRQGYGTEAFF
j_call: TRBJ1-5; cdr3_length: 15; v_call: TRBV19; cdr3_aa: CASISRGQPNQPQHF
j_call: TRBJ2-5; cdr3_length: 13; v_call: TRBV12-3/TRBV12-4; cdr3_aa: CASSLKGGETQYF
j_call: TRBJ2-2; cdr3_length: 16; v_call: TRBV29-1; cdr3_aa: CSVGPRTAVNTGELFF
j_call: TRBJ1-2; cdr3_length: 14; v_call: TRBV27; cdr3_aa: CASGLSGGGYGYTF
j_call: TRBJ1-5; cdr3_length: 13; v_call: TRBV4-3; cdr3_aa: CASSQLGGQPQHF
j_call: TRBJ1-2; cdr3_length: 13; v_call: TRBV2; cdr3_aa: CASSAAADYGYTF
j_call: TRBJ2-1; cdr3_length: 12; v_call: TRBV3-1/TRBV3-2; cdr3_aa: CATSYLGGEQFF
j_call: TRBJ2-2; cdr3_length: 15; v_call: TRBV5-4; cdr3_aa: CASSAGGPNTGELFF
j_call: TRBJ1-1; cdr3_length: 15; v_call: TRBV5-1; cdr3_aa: CASSFSQGASTEAFF
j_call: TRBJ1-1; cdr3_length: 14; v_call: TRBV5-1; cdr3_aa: CASSSGTLNTEAFF
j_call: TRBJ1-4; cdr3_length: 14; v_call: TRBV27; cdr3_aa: CASRRQDYNEKLFF
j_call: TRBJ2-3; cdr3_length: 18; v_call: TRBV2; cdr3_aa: CASRTTIYRGGTTDTQYF
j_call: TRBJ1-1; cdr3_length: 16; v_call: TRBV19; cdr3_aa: CASSSVGGAGNTEAFF
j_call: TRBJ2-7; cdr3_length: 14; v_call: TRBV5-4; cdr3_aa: CASSFRVSRGEQYF
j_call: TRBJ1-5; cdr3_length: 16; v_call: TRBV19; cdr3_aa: CASSLNPPGQGQPQHF
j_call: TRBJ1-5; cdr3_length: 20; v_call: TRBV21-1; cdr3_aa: CASSKGVGGPGKVRYQPQHF
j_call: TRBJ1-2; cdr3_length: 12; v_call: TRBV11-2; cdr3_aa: CASSLEGDGYTF
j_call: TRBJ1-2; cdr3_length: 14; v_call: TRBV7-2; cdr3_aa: CASSLGGVLTDYTF
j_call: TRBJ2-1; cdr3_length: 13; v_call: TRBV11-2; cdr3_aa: CASCSGEYNEQFF
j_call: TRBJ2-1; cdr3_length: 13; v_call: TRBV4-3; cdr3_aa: CASSQAPADEQFF
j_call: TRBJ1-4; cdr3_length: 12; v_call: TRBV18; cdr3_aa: CASQDYNEKLFF
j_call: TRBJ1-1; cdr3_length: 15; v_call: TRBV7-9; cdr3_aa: CASSSDGWANTEAFF
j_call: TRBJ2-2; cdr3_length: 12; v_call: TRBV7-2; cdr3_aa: CASSTRTGELFF